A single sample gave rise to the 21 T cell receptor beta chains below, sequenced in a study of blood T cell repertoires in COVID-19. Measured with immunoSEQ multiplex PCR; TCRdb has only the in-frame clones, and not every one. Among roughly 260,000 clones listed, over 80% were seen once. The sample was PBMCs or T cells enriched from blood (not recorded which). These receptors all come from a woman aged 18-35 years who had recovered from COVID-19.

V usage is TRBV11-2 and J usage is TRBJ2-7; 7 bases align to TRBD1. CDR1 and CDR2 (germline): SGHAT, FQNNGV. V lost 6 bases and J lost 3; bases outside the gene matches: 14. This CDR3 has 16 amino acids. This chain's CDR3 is CASRHLPSGGLYEQYF. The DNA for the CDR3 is TGTGCCAGCAGACATCTACCCTCAGGGGGTCTCTACGAGCAGTACTTC. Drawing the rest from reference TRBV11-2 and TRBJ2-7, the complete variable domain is EAGVAQSPRYKIIEKRQSVAFWCNPISGHATLYWYQQILGQGPKLLIQFQNNGVVDDSQLPKDRFSAERLKGVDSTLKIQPAKLEDSAVYLCASRHLPSGGLYEQYFGPGTRLTVT.

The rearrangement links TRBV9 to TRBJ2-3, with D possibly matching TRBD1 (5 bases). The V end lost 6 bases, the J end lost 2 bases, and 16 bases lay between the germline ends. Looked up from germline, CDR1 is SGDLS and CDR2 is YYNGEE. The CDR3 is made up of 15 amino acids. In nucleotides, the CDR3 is TGTGCCAGCACTTACGCTGGGGCCCCCACAGATACGCAGTATTTT. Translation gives CASTYAGAPTDTQYF.

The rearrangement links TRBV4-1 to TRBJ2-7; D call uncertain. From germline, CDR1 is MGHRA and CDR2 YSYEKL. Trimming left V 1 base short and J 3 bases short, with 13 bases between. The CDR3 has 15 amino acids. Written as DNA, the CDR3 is TGCGCCAGCAGCCAAGGGGCGTACGGCGACTACGAGCAGTACTTC. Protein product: CASSQGAYGDYEQYF.

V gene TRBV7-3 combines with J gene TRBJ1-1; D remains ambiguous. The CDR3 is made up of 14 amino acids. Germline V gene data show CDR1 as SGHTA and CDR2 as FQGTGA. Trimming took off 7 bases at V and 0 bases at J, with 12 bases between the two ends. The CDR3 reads CASKRQNMNTEAFF. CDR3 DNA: TGTGCCAGCAAGAGGCAGAATATGAACACTGAAGCTTTCTTT. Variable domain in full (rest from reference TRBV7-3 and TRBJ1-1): GAGVSQTPSNKVTEKGKYVELRCDPISGHTALYWYRQSLGQGPEFLIYFQGTGAADDSGLPNDRFFAVRPEGSVSTLKIQRTERGDSAVYLCASKRQNMNTEAFFGQGTRLTVV.

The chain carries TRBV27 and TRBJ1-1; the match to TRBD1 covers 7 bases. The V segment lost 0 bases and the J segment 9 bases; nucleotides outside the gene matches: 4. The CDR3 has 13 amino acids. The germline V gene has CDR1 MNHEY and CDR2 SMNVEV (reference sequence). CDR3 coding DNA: TGTGCCAGCAGTTTATCGTCAGGGGGTCAAGCTTTCTTT. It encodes CASSLSSGGQAFF.

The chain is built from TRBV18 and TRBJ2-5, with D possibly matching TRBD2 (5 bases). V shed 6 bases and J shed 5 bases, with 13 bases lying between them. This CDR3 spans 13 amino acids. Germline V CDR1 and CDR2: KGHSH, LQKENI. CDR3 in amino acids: CASSPGPGETQYF. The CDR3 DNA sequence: TGTGCCAGCTCTCCGGGTCCGGGGGAGACCCAGTACTTC.

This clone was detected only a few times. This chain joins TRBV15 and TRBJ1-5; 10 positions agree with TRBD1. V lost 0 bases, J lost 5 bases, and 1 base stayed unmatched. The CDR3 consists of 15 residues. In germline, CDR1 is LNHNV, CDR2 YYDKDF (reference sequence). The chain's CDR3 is CATSRDGQGDQPQHF. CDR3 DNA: TGTGCCACCAGCAGAGACGGACAGGGGGATCAGCCCCAGCATTTT.

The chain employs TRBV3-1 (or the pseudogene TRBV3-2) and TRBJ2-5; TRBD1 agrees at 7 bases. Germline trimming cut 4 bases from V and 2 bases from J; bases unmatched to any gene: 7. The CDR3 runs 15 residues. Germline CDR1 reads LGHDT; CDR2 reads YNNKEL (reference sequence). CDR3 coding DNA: TGTGCCAGCAGCCCAGGGGGTAGTCCACAAGAGACCCAGTACTTC. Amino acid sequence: CASSPGGSPQETQYF.

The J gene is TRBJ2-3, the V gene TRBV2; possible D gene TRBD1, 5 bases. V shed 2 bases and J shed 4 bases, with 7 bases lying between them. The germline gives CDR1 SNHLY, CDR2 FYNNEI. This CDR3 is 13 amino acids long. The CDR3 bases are TGTGCCAGCAGTGAACAGGGTCCAGATACGCAGTATTTT. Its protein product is CASSEQGPDTQYF.

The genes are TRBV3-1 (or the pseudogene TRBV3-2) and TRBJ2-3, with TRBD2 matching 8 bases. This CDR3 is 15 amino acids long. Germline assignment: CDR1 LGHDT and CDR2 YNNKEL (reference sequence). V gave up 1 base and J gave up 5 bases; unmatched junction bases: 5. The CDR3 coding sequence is TGTGCCAGCAGCCAAGGCCTACTAGCGGAAGATACGCAGTATTTT. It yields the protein CASSQGLLAEDTQYF.

Written as DNA, the CDR3 is TGTGCCAGTAGGATGACAGGGCTTTCTGAAGCTTTCTTT. Amino acid sequence: CASRMTGLSEAFF. The V and J genes are TRBV19 and TRBJ1-1; 7 bases are a match to TRBD1. V lost 6 bases, J lost 6 bases, and 7 bases stayed unmatched. The CDR3 runs to 13 residues. The germline gives CDR1 LNHDA, CDR2 SQIVND (reference sequence).

The CDR3 spells CASSQYQGGGQPQHF. CDR3 DNA: TGCGCCAGCAGCCAATACCAGGGGGGTGGTCAGCCCCAGCATTTT. The gene calls are TRBV4-3 and TRBJ1-5, with 7 positions matching TRBD1. The germline V gene has CDR1 LGHNA and CDR2 YSLEER. V was clipped by 2 bases and J by 6 bases; unmatched bases: 7. The CDR3 totals 15 residues.

The CDR3 region is CASHGQGGLAKNIQYF. The CDR3 nucleotides read TGTGCCAGCCACGGACAGGGGGGACTAGCCAAAAACATTCAGTACTTC. The V call is TRBV2, the J call TRBJ2-4; 10 bases fit TRBD1. This CDR3 region has 16 residues. Unmatched junction bases numbered 7, after V lost 8 bases and J lost 0 bases. Germline CDR1 reads SNHLY; CDR2 reads FYNNEI.

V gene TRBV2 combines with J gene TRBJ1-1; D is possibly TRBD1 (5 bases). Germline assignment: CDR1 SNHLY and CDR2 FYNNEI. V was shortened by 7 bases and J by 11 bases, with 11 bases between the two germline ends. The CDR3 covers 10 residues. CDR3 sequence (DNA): TGTGCCAGCAAATCAGGGTACGCTTTCTTT. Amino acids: CASKSGYAFF.

CDR3 nucleotide sequence: TGTGCCAGCTCCACCATGGGACAGGGACACACTGAAGCTTTCTTT. Encoded protein: CASSTMGQGHTEAFF. The chain is built from TRBV9 and TRBJ1-1; 9 nucleotides match TRBD1. CDR1 is SGDLS, CDR2 YYNGEE, per germline. Losses at the gene ends were 7 bases for V and 3 bases for J; bases not matched to a gene: 10. CDR3 length equals 15 residues.

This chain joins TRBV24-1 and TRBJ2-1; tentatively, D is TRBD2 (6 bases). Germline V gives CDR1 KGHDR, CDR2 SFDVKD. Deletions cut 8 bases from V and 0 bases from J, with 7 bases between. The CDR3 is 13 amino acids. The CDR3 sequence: CATMGGSYNEQFF. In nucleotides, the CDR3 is TGTGCCACCATGGGGGGCTCCTACAATGAGCAGTTCTTC.

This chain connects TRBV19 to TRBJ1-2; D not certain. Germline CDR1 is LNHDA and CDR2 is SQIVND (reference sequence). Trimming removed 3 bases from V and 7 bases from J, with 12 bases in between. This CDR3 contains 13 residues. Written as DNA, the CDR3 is TGTGCCAGTAGTATTGATCCCCTATCTGGCTACACCTTC. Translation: CASSIDPLSGYTF.

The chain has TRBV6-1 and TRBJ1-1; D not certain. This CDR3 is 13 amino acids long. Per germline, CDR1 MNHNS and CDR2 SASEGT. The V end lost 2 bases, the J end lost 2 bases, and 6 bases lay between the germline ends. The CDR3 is CASSEYSNTEAFF. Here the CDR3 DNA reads TGTGCCAGCAGTGAATACTCCAACACTGAAGCTTTCTTT.

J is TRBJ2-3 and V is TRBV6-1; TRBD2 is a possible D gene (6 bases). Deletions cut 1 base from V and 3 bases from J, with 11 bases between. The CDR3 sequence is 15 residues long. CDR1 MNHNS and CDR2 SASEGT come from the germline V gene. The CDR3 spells CASSEGGTGTDTQYF. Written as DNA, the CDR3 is TGTGCCAGCAGTGAAGGCGGGACCGGAACAGATACGCAGTATTTT.

As DNA, the CDR3 is TGTGCCAGTAAAAGGGGTAGGGATCAGCCCCAGCATTTT. The encoded protein is CASKRGRDQPQHF. J is TRBJ1-5 and V is TRBV19; D perhaps matches TRBD1 (5 bases). CDR1 is LNHDA, CDR2 SQIVND, per germline (reference sequence). Trimming stripped 7 bases from V and 5 bases from J, with 12 bases between. The CDR3 is 13 residues long.

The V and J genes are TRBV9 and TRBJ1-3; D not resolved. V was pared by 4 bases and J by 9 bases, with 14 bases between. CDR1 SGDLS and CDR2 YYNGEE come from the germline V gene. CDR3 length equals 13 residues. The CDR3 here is CASSFRDGGTIYF. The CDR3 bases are TGTGCCAGCAGCTTCCGAGACGGCGGCACCATATATTTT.